Below, 24 T cell receptor beta chains from the same sample are listed, as sequenced in a study of blood T cells in healthy people across ages. A second roughly 7 to 11 cycle PCR used barcoded and J-beta primers. MiXCR, applied by TCRdb to the 5' RACE reads, yields one record per CDR3 protein. The sample carries about 1.6 million distinct CDR3 sequences, about 35% recorded once. The source material was blood. The source is a young woman in good health.

Concerning this clonotype itself: This may arise from a read error, as a much more abundant clone is one base away. The chain is built from TRBV3-1 and TRBJ2-5, with TRBD2 matching 7 bases. CDR1 and CDR2 (germline): LGHDT, YNNKEL (reference sequence). This CDR3 has 14 amino acids. The CDR3, as DNA: TGTGCCAACAGCGGGGACCGCCAAATGGAGACCCAGTACTTC. The encoded protein is CANSGDRQMETQYF.

A single count supports this clonotype. The chain links TRBV20-1 to TRBJ1-2, with 7 positions matching TRBD1. Germline CDR1 DFQATT, CDR2 SNEGSKA (reference sequence). Unmatched junction bases numbered 6, after V lost 7 bases and J lost 4 bases. The CDR3 is 12 residues long. CDR3 residues: CSVGGQFYGYTF. The CDR3 DNA sequence: TGCAGTGTTGGGGGACAGTTCTATGGCTACACCTTC.

This clonotype turned up a few times. The chain links TRBV20-1 to TRBJ2-1; 7 bases are a match to TRBD2. CDR3 size: 18 residues. Trimming took 0 bases from V and 0 from J; bases not matched to a gene: 11. The germline gives CDR1 DFQATT, CDR2 SNEGSKA (reference sequence). CDR3 in amino acids: CSARDLGAGRNSYNEQFF. CDR3 coding DNA: TGCAGTGCTAGAGATTTGGGAGCGGGGAGGAACTCCTACAATGAGCAGTTCTTC.

The CDR3 sequence is CASSESTGRQYEQYF. CDR3 sequence (DNA): TGTGCCAGCAGTGAAAGTACGGGACGTCAATACGAGCAGTACTTC. This chain uses TRBV6-1 with TRBJ2-7; either TRBD1 or TRBD2 may fit D (5 bases each). The CDR3 totals 15 residues. V was cut by 2 bases and J by 4 bases, with 15 bases left in between. Germline CDR1 and CDR2: MNHNS and SASEGT.

V and J are TRBV3-1 and TRBJ2-3; weak D call: TRBD2 (6 bases). The CDR3 is 16 amino acids. V was clipped by 3 bases and J by 7 bases, with 20 bases between them. Germline CDR1 is LGHDT and CDR2 is YNNKEL (reference sequence). The CDR3 region has the DNA TGTGCCAGCAGCCATCACCGGGACTTTCCCAAGCATACGCAGTATTTT. It specifies CASSHHRDFPKHTQYF.

V and J are TRBV6-4 and TRBJ2-1, with 8 bases that match TRBD1. V shed 6 bases, J shed 5 bases, and the junction held 9 bases outside the gene matches. Germline CDR1 is MRHNA and CDR2 is SNTAGT. The CDR3 sequence is 15 residues long. The chain's CDR3 is CASSPRDRQDNEQFF. CDR3 coding DNA: TGTGCCAGCAGCCCTCGGGACAGGCAGGACAATGAGCAGTTCTTC.

This sequence joins TRBV5-1 and TRBJ2-7; D remains ambiguous. The CDR3 runs to 13 residues. Germline V lookup: CDR1 SGHRS, CDR2 YFSETQ. Between the trimmed V and J ends, which lost 4 bases and 5 bases, there was a span of 13 bases. DNA for the CDR3: TGCGCCAGCAGCAACGGCAACCTGCACGAGCAGTACTTC. Its translation is CASSNGNLHEQYF.

The chain has TRBV11-2 and TRBJ1-2; TRBD1 might be the D (5 bases). CDR1 SGHAT and CDR2 FQNNGV come from the germline V gene. There are 15 residues in the CDR3. V shed 0 bases and J shed 4 bases, with 12 bases lying between them. CDR3 sequence: CASSLEHGGTYGYTF. In DNA, the CDR3 is TGTGCCAGCAGCTTAGAGCATGGGGGAACCTATGGCTACACCTTC.

The V and J genes are TRBV27 and TRBJ2-7; D remains unclear. This CDR3 spans 12 amino acids. V was pared by 8 bases and J by 0 bases, with 8 bases between. CDR1 is MNHEY, CDR2 SMNVEV, per germline (reference sequence). This chain's CDR3 is CASGIYSYEQYF. CDR3 sequence (DNA): TGTGCCAGCGGGATATACTCCTACGAGCAGTACTTC.

J is TRBJ2-2 and V is TRBV7-9, with 7 bases fitting TRBD2. This CDR3 has 16 amino acids. Per germline, CDR1 SEHNR and CDR2 FQNEAQ (reference sequence). Germline trimming cut 3 bases from V and 3 bases from J; bases unmatched to any gene: 7. The CDR3 loop reads CASSFPLAKDTGELFF. As DNA, the CDR3 is TGTGCCAGCAGCTTTCCACTAGCGAAAGACACCGGGGAGCTGTTTTTT.

This clonotype appeared a few times. The rearrangement joins TRBV3-1 to TRBJ2-3; TRBD2 matches at 12 bases. The CDR3 is made up of 15 amino acids. After removal of 5 bases from V and 5 bases from J, the junction contained 5 bases not matched to a gene. CDR1 LGHDT and CDR2 YNNKEL come from the germline V gene (reference sequence). The CDR3 nucleotides read TGTGCCAGCAGCACCAGGACTAGCGGGGTAGATACGCAGTATTTT. It encodes CASSTRTSGVDTQYF.

The chain has TRBV29-1 and TRBJ1-1, with D hard to call. Trimming took 3 bases from V and 2 from J, leaving 7 bases between them. The CDR3 extends over 12 amino acids. Germline V lookup: CDR1 SQVTM, CDR2 ANQGSEA. CDR3 sequence (DNA): TGCAGCGTTGACCCGGCTAACACTGAAGCTTTCTTT. Translation: CSVDPANTEAFF.

This clonotype was seen a handful of times. The chain joins TRBV7-3 to TRBJ1-4; a weak D match, TRBD1 (5 bases). Germline V lookup: CDR1 SGHTA, CDR2 FQGTGA. The germline V and J ends were trimmed by 8 bases and 8 bases, with 15 bases remaining between them. The CDR3 is made up of 13 amino acids. DNA of the CDR3: TGTGCCAGCGCGAGGGGTATTGGCGAAAAACTGTTTTTT. It is translated as CASARGIGEKLFF.

The chain uses TRBV9 and TRBJ2-7; D tentatively fits TRBD1 or TRBD2 (5 bases each). Germline V lookup: CDR1 SGDLS, CDR2 YYNGEE. V dropped 4 bases and J dropped 4 bases, with 15 bases sitting between them. The CDR3 is made up of 14 amino acids. The CDR3 sequence is CASSPGTYHYEQYF. Written as DNA, the CDR3 is TGTGCCAGCAGCCCCGGGACCTATCATTACGAGCAGTACTTC.

This chain uses TRBV9 with TRBJ1-1; the match to TRBD1 covers 8 bases. There are 16 residues in the CDR3. J gave up 1 base and V 5 bases, and 10 bases lay outside the gene matches. Germline loops: CDR1 SGDLS, CDR2 YYNGEE. The CDR3 nucleotides read TGTGCCAGCAGTACAAGGTCTCAGGGGGCGAACACTGAAGCTTTCTTT. Protein: CASSTRSQGANTEAFF.

This clonotype was recorded a few times. The CDR3 protein is CASSLTGGHYGYTF. The CDR3 DNA reads TGCGCCAGCAGCTTGACGGGGGGCCACTATGGCTACACCTTC. This chain connects TRBV5-1 to TRBJ1-2; perhaps TRBD1 as D (6 bases). The CDR3 has 14 residues. Germline V gene sequence: CDR1 SGHRS, CDR2 YFSETQ. Trimming took 1 base from V and 3 from J, leaving 10 bases between them.

V gene TRBV3-1 combines with J gene TRBJ2-3; D is ambiguous. There are 14 residues in the CDR3. In germline, CDR1 is LGHDT, CDR2 YNNKEL (reference sequence). Trimming left V 2 bases short and J 2 bases short, with 8 bases between. The CDR3 region has the DNA TGTGCCAGCAGCCAATACATATCCACAGATACGCAGTATTTT. Its translation is CASSQYISTDTQYF.

In its sample, this clonotype was seen a few times. The chain employs TRBV20-1 and TRBJ2-1; 9 nucleotides agree with TRBD2. This CDR3 contains 17 residues. Trimming removed 6 bases from V and 0 bases from J; junction bases left unmatched: 12. Germline CDR1 and CDR2: DFQATT and SNEGSKA (reference sequence). The CDR3 here is CSAETSGHPISYNEQFF. The CDR3 bases are TGCAGTGCGGAGACTAGCGGACATCCTATCTCCTACAATGAGCAGTTCTTC.

This clonotype showed up many times. As DNA, the CDR3 is TGCGCCAGCAGCCAGAGGACTAGCGGGAGCTCCTACAATGAGCAGTTCTTC. Its translation: CASSQRTSGSSYNEQFF. The J gene is TRBJ2-1, the V gene TRBV4-1; 13 bases agree with TRBD2. The CDR3 runs to 17 residues. Germline CDR1 and CDR2: MGHRA and YSYEKL. J gave up 0 bases and V 3 bases, and 2 bases lay outside the gene matches.

This clonotype appeared a few times. The chain combines TRBV20-1 with TRBJ2-7, with D uncertain. V was clipped by 0 bases and J by 0 bases, with 15 bases between them. Germline loops: CDR1 DFQATT, CDR2 SNEGSKA (reference sequence). The CDR3 spans 16 residues. The DNA for the CDR3 is TGCAGTGCTAGAGATCTTAGGGCCCGCTCCTCCTACGAGCAGTACTTC. Amino acids: CSARDLRARSSYEQYF.

The rearrangement joins TRBV19 to TRBJ2-5; D perhaps matches TRBD1 (6 bases). The ends were cut back, 3 bases at V and 0 bases at J, with 14 bases in the middle. Germline loops: CDR1 LNHDA, CDR2 SQIVND (reference sequence). This CDR3 region has 16 residues. CDR3 amino acids: CASSMVQGSYQETQYF. The CDR3 bases are TGTGCCAGTAGTATGGTACAGGGATCCTACCAAGAGACCCAGTACTTC.

This clonotype has a handful of counts. CDR3 residues: CSVVAESYEQYF. In DNA form, the CDR3 reads TGCAGCGTTGTGGCAGAGTCCTACGAGCAGTACTTC. The V call is TRBV29-1, the J call TRBJ2-7; D not resolved. Per the germline V gene, CDR1 is SQVTM and CDR2 is ANQGSEA. Trimming stripped 4 bases from V and 1 base from J, with 8 bases between. The CDR3 totals 12 residues.

This clonotype was counted a few times. J is TRBJ2-1 and V is TRBV4-1; 7 bases are shared with TRBD1. Germline-derived CDR1 and CDR2 are MGHRA and YSYEKL. The CDR3 spans 12 residues. V trimming: 3 bases; J trimming: 12 bases; junction bases outside the gene matches: 5. The CDR3 bases are TGCGCCAGCAGCCAGACAGGGAAACGGCAGTTCTTC. It specifies CASSQTGKRQFF.

The CDR3 loop reads CASSQEGAELGFQPQHF. The CDR3 DNA sequence: TGCGCCAGCAGCCAAGAAGGCGCAGAGTTGGGATTTCAGCCCCAGCATTTT. V usage is TRBV4-1 and J usage is TRBJ1-5; D gene ambiguous. The CDR3 is 17 residues long. Germline loops: CDR1 MGHRA, CDR2 YSYEKL. Between the trimmed V and J ends, which lost 0 bases and 6 bases, there was a span of 18 bases.